The present entry profiles one TCR beta chain with its context. This clone appeared once. Which antigen it targets is not known. Base-call qualities are not available, and no considerably larger clone is one nucleotide away. The source of the sample is a study of blood T cell repertoires in COVID-19 (dated by TCRdb to 2018 to 2021). For context, the study as a whole: The collaborator samples originated in the United States, Italy and Spain and spanned the acute and convalescent phases of COVID-19. Samples were obtained from the ongoing ImmuneRACE study (first 160 participants) and from approximately 1,200 subjects provided by 6 global collaborators. Subjects who had been exposed to COVID-19, were actively infected with it, or had recovered from it provided the deeply sampled blood TCRbeta repertoires that made up the dataset. The material from the prospective study consisted of cDNA or gDNA derived from T cells, B-cell-depleted T cells, or PBMCs. A freely available public database, intended as a resource for researchers studying the immune response to SARS-CoV-2, is where the repertoires were released. Where available, HLA class I and class II types were obtained from metadata supplied by the sample provider rather than from assay-based typing. Nearly every sample came with metadata listing a de-identified subject ID, COVID-19 status, age in years and sex. Beyond this particular receptor, the publication reports: Clinical and demographic metadata were provided uncurated, with the amount varying by source and participant.

From its cysteine to its phenylalanine, the CDR3 spans 12 amino acids. Solely the CDR3 DNA is kept, with 36 bases framed from the first base. Between the V and J ends, shortened by 4 bases and 2 bases respectively, the junction contains 5 bases. The germline V gene (reference sequence) specifies SEHNR as CDR1 and FQNEAQ as CDR2. TCRbeta CDR3 regions were amplified from genomic DNA using the immunoSEQ Assay, a bias-controlled multiplex PCR. In the authors' own workflow: Nucleated cell counts per sample were estimated from amplification of reference gene primers within the assay. To quantify the absolute abundance of each unique TCRbeta CDR3 rearrangement, sequence reads were collapsed and filtered. For each sample, productive Simpson clonality was calculated by taking the square root of Simpson's diversity index across productive rearrangements. TCRdb holds this immuneACCESS table with in-frame rearrangements only. Some clones are missing; in checked studies, unresolved V genes explain under half, and the rest has no known cause. The D gene and trimming were derived from the DNA, and the V and J assignments and clone size from that table. The sample has some 150,000 clones on record, approximately 80% of them singletons. The top ten clonotypes cover about 1.6% of the sample.

Each collaborating institution followed its own protocols to collect whole blood in K2EDTA tubes. For TCRbeta analysis, collaborator samples were shipped as frozen whole blood, as isolated PBMCs, or as DNA extracted from either sample type. The sequenced sample consisted of peripheral blood. The chain employs TRBV7-9 and TRBJ1-1, with the D gene too uncertain to name. This clonotype was obtained from a human donor in a cohort sampled during active COVID-19. The CDR3 region has the sequence CASSYTNTEAFF. The DNA reads TGTGCCAGCAGCTACACAAACACTGAAGCTTTCTTT.